The 20 T cell receptor beta chains below all came from one sample that was sequenced in a study of blood T cells in healthy people across ages (dated by TCRdb to the mid-2010s). The library was made by 5' RACE. Sequencing instrument: Illumina HiSeq 2500. The second PCR ran for about 6 to 12 cycles and used a J-beta primer mix along with a sample-barcoded 5' primer. TCRdb's own reprocessing of the public reads used fastp at Q25 and MiXCR and kept productive beta chains. Rows matching on CDR3 protein sequence are summarized as one entry with the most common DNA and genes. The sample has 720,000 or so distinct CDR3 sequences on record, less than 45% of them singletons. Together, the top ten hold roughly 30% of the sample. Source material: blood. All receptors come from a man older than 75 in good health.

The chain joins TRBV7-2 to TRBJ2-2, with 7 bases that match TRBD2. Germline V gene data show CDR1 as SGHTA and CDR2 as FQGNSA. CDR3 size: 15 residues. The J segment lost 1 base and the V segment lost 5 bases, leaving 4 bases of the junction unmatched. CDR3 loop: CASSLRTRNTGELFF. The DNA for the CDR3 is TGTGCCAGCAGCCTGCGGACTAGGAACACCGGGGAGCTGTTTTTT.

This clonotype showed up many times. The J gene is TRBJ2-1, the V gene TRBV7-2; D might be TRBD2 (5 bases). CDR1 is SGHTA and CDR2 is FQGNSA in the germline V gene. V gave up 5 bases and J gave up 5 bases, with 13 bases separating them. CDR3 length: 14 amino acids. CDR3 sequence: CASSRWTGNNEQFF. DNA for the CDR3: TGTGCCAGCAGCCGATGGACTGGAAACAATGAGCAGTTCTTC. Full variable domain (missing parts from reference TRBV7-2 and TRBJ2-1): GAGVSQSPSNKVTEKGKDVELRCDPISGHTALYWYRQSLGQGLEFLIYFQGNSAPDKSGLPSDRFSAERTGGSVSTLTIQRTQQEDSAVYLCASSRWTGNNEQFFGPGTRLTVL.

This clonotype was picked up a small number of times. The chain employs TRBV6-2 or TRBV6-3 and TRBJ2-3; no reliable D call. Germline CDR1 and CDR2: MNHEY and SVGEGT. Trimming left V 4 bases short and J 4 bases short, with 9 bases between. The CDR3 runs to 13 residues. The CDR3 DNA reads as TGTGCCAGCAGTTTCGGGCGACCAGATACGCAGTATTTT. This codes for CASSFGRPDTQYF.

This chain joins TRBV30 and TRBJ1-5; the match to TRBD1 covers 7 bases. Germline CDR1 reads GTSNPN; CDR2 reads SVGIG (reference sequence). The CDR3 sequence is 14 residues long. V was clipped by 0 bases and J by 4 bases; unmatched bases: 3. CDR3 sequence (DNA): TGTGCCTGGAGTGTGGCAGGGGGGAATCAGCCCCAGCATTTT. This gives the protein CAWSVAGGNQPQHF.

The chain uses TRBV20-1 and TRBJ2-5; D possibly corresponds to TRBD1 (5 bases). The CDR3 is 15 amino acids. The V end was cut by 0 bases, the J end by 4 bases, with 15 bases between. Germline values: CDR1 DFQATT, CDR2 SNEGSKA (reference sequence). The chain's CDR3 is CSARDHRQPVETQYF. CDR3 DNA sequence: TGCAGTGCTAGAGACCACAGACAGCCCGTAGAGACCCAGTACTTC.

This clonotype has only a few counts. The chain uses TRBV28 and TRBJ1-4; no clear D. The CDR3 runs 13 residues. Germline V gives CDR1 MDHEN, CDR2 SYDVKM. The V gene lost 6 bases and the J gene lost 3 bases, with 8 bases spanning the gap. As DNA, the CDR3 is TGTGCCAGCAGCCAAATTCCTAATGAAAAACTGTTTTTT. It yields the protein CASSQIPNEKLFF.

The CDR3 region is CASSLWVSPGIRDYGYTF. For the CDR3, the DNA is TGTGCCAGCAGTTTATGGGTTTCCCCAGGGATCCGGGACTATGGCTACACCTTC. The chain recombines TRBV28 with TRBJ1-2; possible D gene TRBD1, 5 bases. V lost 0 bases to trimming and J lost 3 bases, with 20 bases between them. The CDR3 has 18 residues. The germline V gene has CDR1 MDHEN and CDR2 SYDVKM.

To note about this clonotype: Relative to the germline gene, one junction end is altered; a read error may explain this. The genes are TRBV3-1 and TRBJ1-2; D not resolved. Looked up from germline, CDR1 is LGHDT and CDR2 is YNNKEL (reference sequence). The CDR3 contains 13 residues. The CDR3 here is CTSSQVGNYGYTF. The CDR3 DNA is TGTACCAGCAGCCAAGTGGGCAACTATGGCTACACCTTC.

This chain uses TRBV7-2 with TRBJ2-5; TRBD1 matches at 7 bases. J gave up 11 bases and V 6 bases, and 18 bases lay outside the gene matches. CDR1 is SGHTA, CDR2 FQGNSA, per germline. The CDR3 is 15 residues long. The CDR3 DNA is TGTGCCAGCAGAAAACCGGGACAGATGTACAATGAGCAGTACTTC. This codes for CASRKPGQMYNEQYF.

This clonotype showed up just a few times. This sequence joins TRBV15 and TRBJ2-1; tentative D call: TRBD1 (7 bases). V was cut by 5 bases and J by 7 bases, with 18 bases left in between. In germline, CDR1 is LNHNV, CDR2 YYDKDF (reference sequence). The CDR3 runs to 15 residues. CDR3 region: CATSGQQGTANEQFF. For the CDR3, the DNA is TGTGCCACCAGCGGCCAACAGGGGACTGCGAATGAGCAGTTCTTC. Variable domain in full (rest from reference TRBV15 and TRBJ2-1): DAMVIQNPRYQVTQFGKPVTLSCSQTLNHNVMYWYQQKSSQAPKLLFHYYDKDFNNEADTPDNFQSRRPNTSFCFLDIRSPGLGDTAMYLCATSGQQGTANEQFFGPGTRLTVL.

The V gene is TRBV5-1, the J gene TRBJ1-1; D remains unclear. Germline values: CDR1 SGHRS, CDR2 YFSETQ. V gave up 1 base and J gave up 2 bases, with 9 bases separating them. The CDR3 sequence is 14 residues long. The CDR3 protein is CASSLLQVNTEAFF. CDR3 bases: TGCGCCAGCAGCTTGCTCCAGGTTAACACTGAAGCTTTCTTT. The full variable domain, in which reference TRBV5-1 and TRBJ1-1 provide the parts outside the CDR3, is KAGVTQTPRYLIKTRGQQVTLSCSPISGHRSVSWYQQTPGQGLQFLFEYFSETQRNKGNFPGRFSGRQFSNSRSEMNVSTLELGDSALYLCASSLLQVNTEAFFGQGTRLTVV.

The rearrangement links TRBV6-2 or TRBV6-3 to TRBJ2-1; perhaps TRBD2 as D (5 bases). The CDR3 is 12 residues long. The germline V gene has CDR1 MNHEY and CDR2 SVGEGT. The V end lost 6 bases, the J end lost 9 bases, and 12 bases lay between the germline ends. CDR3 DNA: TGTGCCAGCAGGACTATCCGGGGTGAGCAGTTCTTC. Translating it yields CASRTIRGEQFF.

This clonotype was seen more than once but under ten times. This chain joins TRBV7-2 and TRBJ2-3; the match to TRBD2 covers 8 bases. The germline V gene encodes CDR1 SGHTA and CDR2 FQGNSA. This CDR3 is built from 19 residues. V lost 3 bases, J lost 0 bases, and 14 bases stayed unmatched. CDR3 nucleotides: TGTGCCAGCAGCTTTCGTAGTAGCGGGAACACCCCTAGCACAGATACGCAGTATTTT. Translation gives CASSFRSSGNTPSTDTQYF.

This CDR3 reads CALSGGAEETQYF. The CDR3 DNA is TGTGCCCTAAGCGGGGGGGCGGAGGAGACCCAGTACTTC. This rearrangement joins TRBV7-2 to TRBJ2-5, with 10 bases that match TRBD2. CDR3 length equals 13 residues. The germline gives CDR1 SGHTA, CDR2 FQGNSA. J gave up 5 bases and V 11 bases, and 8 bases lay outside the gene matches.

As for this clonotype: The conserved phenylalanine or tryptophan is not found at the CDR3 terminus, so this likely reflects a read error. The chain recombines TRBV4-1 with TRBJ1-2; 8 nucleotides align to TRBD1. Germline V gene data show CDR1 as MGHRA and CDR2 as YSYEKL. V trimming: 2 bases; J trimming: 4 bases; junction bases outside the gene matches: 9. The CDR3 runs to 16 residues. The CDR3 nucleotides are TGCGCCAGCAGCCAACAGGAGGCAGGGGGCATCTATGGCTACACCCTC. It is translated as CASSQQEAGGIYGYTL.

The V call is TRBV20-1, the J call TRBJ1-3; D remains ambiguous. This CDR3 region has 15 residues. Trimming took off 1 base at V and 1 base at J, with 11 bases between the two ends. Per the germline V gene, CDR1 is DFQATT and CDR2 is SNEGSKA (reference sequence). In DNA form, the CDR3 reads TGCAGTGCTAGAGCGAACAATTGGTCTGGAAACACCATATATTTT. It yields the protein CSARANNWSGNTIYF.

This clonotype occurred a few times. The DNA of the CDR3 is TGTGCCAGCAGTCCCCCCCAGGTCCTTGGAGATACGCAGTATTTT. Amino acid sequence: CASSPPQVLGDTQYF. The chain carries TRBV6-2 or TRBV6-3 and TRBJ2-3; D is uncertain. Germline V gene data show CDR1 as MNHEY and CDR2 as SVGEGT. The ends were cut back, 5 bases at V and 5 bases at J, with 17 bases in the middle. The CDR3 loop spans 15 amino acids.

This chain connects TRBV6-1 to TRBJ1-1; no reliable D call. Looked up from germline, CDR1 is MNHNS and CDR2 is SASEGT. This CDR3 has 13 amino acids. The V end was cut by 6 bases, the J end by 0 bases, with 8 bases between. In nucleotides, the CDR3 is TGTGCCAGCAGACATACACTGAACACTGAAGCTTTCTTT. As protein: CASRHTLNTEAFF.

The gene calls are TRBV29-1 and TRBJ2-5; TRBD1 matches at 8 bases. This CDR3 has 17 amino acids. Germline assignment: CDR1 SQVTM and CDR2 ANQGSEA. Unmatched junction bases numbered 15, after V lost 1 base and J lost 5 bases. In DNA form, the CDR3 reads TGCAGCGTTGAAGGGGACCCGGACAGGGAAGATGGGGAGACCCAGTACTTC. As protein: CSVEGDPDREDGETQYF.

This clonotype came up once. The rearrangement links TRBV6-2 or TRBV6-3 to TRBJ2-7; possible D gene TRBD1, 7 bases. This CDR3 spans 14 amino acids. V gave up 7 bases and J gave up 4 bases, with 17 bases separating them. Germline values: CDR1 MNHEY, CDR2 SVGEGT. In nucleotides, the CDR3 is TGTGCCAGCAATGGGGGGACAGCCGTTTACGAGCAGTACTTC. It specifies CASNGGTAVYEQYF.